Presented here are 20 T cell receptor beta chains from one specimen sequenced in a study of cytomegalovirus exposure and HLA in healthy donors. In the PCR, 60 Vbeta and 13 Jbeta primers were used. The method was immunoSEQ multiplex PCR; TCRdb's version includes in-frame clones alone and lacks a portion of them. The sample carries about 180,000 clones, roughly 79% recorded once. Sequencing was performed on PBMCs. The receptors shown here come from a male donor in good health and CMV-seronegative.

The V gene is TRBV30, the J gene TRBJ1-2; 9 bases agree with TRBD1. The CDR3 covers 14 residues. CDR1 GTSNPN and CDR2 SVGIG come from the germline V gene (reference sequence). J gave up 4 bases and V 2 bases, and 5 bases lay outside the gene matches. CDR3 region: CAWSTGGAGYGYTF. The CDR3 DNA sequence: TGTGCCTGGAGTACAGGGGGCGCCGGCTATGGCTACACCTTC.

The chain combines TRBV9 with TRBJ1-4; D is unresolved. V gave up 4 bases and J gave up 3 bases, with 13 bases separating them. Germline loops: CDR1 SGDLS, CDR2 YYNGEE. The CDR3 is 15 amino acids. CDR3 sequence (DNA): TGTGCCAGCAGCCCGACTGGTGTTCCTAATGAAAAACTGTTTTTT. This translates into CASSPTGVPNEKLFF. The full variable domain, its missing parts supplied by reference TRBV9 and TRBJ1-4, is DSGVTQTPKHLITATGQRVTLRCSPRSGDLSVYWYQQSLDQGLQFLIQYYNGEERAKGNILERFSAQQFPDLHSELNLSSLELGDSALYFCASSPTGVPNEKLFFGSGTQLSVL.

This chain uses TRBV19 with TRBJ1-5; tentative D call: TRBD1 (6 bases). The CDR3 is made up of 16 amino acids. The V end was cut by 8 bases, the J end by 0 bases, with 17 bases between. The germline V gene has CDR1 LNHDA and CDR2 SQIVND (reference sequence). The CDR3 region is CASQGGGVYSNQPQHF. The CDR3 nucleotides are TGTGCCAGTCAAGGGGGGGGAGTTTATAGCAATCAGCCCCAGCATTTT.

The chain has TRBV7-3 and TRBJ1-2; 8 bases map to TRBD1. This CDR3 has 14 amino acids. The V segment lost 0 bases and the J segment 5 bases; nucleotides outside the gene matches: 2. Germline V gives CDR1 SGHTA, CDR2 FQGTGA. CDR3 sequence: CASSLTGQEYGYTF. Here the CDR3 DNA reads TGTGCCAGCAGCTTAACGGGACAGGAGTATGGCTACACCTTC.

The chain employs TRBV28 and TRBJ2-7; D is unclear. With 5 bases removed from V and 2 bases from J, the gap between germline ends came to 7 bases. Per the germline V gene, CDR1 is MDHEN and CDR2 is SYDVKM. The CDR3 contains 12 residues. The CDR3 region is CASSEVTYEQYF. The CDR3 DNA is TGTGCCAGCAGTGAGGTCACCTACGAGCAGTACTTC.

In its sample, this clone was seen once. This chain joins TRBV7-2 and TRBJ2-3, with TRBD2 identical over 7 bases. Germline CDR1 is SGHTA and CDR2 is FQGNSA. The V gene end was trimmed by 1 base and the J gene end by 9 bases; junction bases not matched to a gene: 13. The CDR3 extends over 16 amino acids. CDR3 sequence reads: CASSLGVGGGDETQYF. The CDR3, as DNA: TGTGCCAGCAGCTTAGGGGTGGGCGGGGGTGATGAAACGCAGTATTTT.

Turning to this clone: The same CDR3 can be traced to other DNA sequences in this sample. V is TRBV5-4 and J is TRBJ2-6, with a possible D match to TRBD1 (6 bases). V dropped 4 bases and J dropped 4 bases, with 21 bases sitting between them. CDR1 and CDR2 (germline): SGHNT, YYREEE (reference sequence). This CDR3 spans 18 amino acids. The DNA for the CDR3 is TGTGCCAGCAGCGCTAACAGGGTCCTTTACTCCGGGGCCAACGTCCTGACTTTC. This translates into CASSANRVLYSGANVLTF.

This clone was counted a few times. The CDR3 DNA reads TGTGCCAGCAGCTTAGCCGCGGGGGCAAGCTACGAGCAGTACTTC. Protein sequence: CASSLAAGASYEQYF. The chain joins TRBV7-9 to TRBJ2-7; possible D gene TRBD2, 7 bases. Germline CDR1 reads SEHNR; CDR2 reads FQNEAQ (reference sequence). V was pared by 0 bases and J by 3 bases, with 12 bases between. The CDR3 is made up of 15 amino acids.

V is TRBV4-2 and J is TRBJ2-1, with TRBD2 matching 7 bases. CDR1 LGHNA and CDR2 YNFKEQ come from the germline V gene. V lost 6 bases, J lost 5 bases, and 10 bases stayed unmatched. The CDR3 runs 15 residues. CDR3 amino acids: CASSLSAGADNEQFF. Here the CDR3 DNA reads TGTGCCAGCAGTCTCTCGGCGGGAGCCGACAATGAGCAGTTCTTC.

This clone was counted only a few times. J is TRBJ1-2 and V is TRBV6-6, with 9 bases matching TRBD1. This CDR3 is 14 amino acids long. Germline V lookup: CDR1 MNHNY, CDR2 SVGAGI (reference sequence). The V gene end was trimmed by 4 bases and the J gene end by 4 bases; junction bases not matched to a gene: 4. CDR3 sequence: CASSWTGDGYGYTF. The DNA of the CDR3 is TGTGCCAGCAGTTGGACAGGGGACGGCTATGGCTACACCTTC.

The CDR3 loop reads CASSLYRGPGNTIYF. The CDR3 DNA sequence: TGTGCCAGCAGCTTATACAGGGGGCCTGGAAACACCATATATTTT. The chain employs TRBV7-2 and TRBJ1-3; the match to TRBD1 covers 9 bases. Germline V gene sequence: CDR1 SGHTA, CDR2 FQGNSA. The CDR3 runs to 15 residues. Trimming cost V 2 bases and J 2 bases; bases outside gene matches: 1.

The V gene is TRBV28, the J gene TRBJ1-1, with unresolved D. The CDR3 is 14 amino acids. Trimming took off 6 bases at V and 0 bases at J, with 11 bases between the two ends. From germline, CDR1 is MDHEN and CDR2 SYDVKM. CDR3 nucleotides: TGTGCCAGCAGCCCCACTCTTTTGAACACTGAAGCTTTCTTT. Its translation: CASSPTLLNTEAFF.

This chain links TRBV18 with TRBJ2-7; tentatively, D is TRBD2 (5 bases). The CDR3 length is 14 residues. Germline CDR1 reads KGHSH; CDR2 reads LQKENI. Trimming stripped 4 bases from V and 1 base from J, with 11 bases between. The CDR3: CASSLAGESYEQYF. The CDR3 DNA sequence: TGTGCCAGCTCACTGGCCGGGGAATCCTACGAGCAGTACTTC.

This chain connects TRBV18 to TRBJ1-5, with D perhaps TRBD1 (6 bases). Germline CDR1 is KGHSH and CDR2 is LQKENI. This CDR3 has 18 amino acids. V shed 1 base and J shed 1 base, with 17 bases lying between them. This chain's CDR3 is CASSPRQGSGSSNQPQHF. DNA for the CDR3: TGTGCCAGCTCACCACGGCAGGGGAGCGGATCGAGCAATCAGCCCCAGCATTTT. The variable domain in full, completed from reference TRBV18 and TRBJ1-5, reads NAGVMQNPRHLVRRRGQEARLRCSPMKGHSHVYWYRQLPEEGLKFMVYLQKENIIDESGMPKERFSAEFPKEGPSILRIQQVVRGDSAAYFCASSPRQGSGSSNQPQHFGDGTRLSIL.

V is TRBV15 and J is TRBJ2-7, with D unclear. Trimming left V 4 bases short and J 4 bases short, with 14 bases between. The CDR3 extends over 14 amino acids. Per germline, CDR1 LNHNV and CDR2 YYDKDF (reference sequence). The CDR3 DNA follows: TGTGCCACCAGCACCTTAGAGGATCGGTACGAGCAGTACTTC. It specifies CATSTLEDRYEQYF.

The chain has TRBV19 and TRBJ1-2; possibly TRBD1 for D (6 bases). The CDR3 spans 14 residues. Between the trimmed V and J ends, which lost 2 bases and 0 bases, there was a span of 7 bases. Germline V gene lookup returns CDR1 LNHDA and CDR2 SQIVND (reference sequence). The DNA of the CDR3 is TGTGCCAGTAGTATAACAGGGCCTAACTATGGCTACACCTTC. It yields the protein CASSITGPNYGYTF.

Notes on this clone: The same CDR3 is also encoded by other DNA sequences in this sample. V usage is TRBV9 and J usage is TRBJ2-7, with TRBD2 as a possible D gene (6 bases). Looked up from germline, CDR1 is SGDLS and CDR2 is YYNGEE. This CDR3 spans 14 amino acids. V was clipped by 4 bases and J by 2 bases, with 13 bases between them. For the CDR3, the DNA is TGTGCCAGCAGCTCCGGGACGGGAGCCTACGAGCAGTACTTC. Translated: CASSSGTGAYEQYF.

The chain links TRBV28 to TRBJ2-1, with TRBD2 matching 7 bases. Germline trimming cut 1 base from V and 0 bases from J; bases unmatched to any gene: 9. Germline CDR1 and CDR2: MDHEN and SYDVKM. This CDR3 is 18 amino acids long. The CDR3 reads CASSLFPRLAVSYNEQFF. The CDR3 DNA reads TGTGCCAGCAGTTTATTCCCCCGACTAGCTGTCTCCTACAATGAGCAGTTCTTC.

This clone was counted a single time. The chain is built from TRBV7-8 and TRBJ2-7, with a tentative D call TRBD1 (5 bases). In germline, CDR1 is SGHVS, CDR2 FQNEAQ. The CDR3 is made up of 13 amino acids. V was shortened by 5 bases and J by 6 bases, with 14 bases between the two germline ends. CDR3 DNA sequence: TGTGCCAGCAGCCGGGTCGGGCAGGGCGAGCAGTACTTC. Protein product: CASSRVGQGEQYF.

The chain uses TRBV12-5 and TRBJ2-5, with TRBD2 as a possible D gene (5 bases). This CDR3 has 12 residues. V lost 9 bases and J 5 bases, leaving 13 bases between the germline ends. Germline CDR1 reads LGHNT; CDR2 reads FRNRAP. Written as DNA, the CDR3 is TGTGCTAGCGAGGGATTAGGGGAGACCCAGTACTTC. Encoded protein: CASEGLGETQYF.